One and the same sample provided the 32 T cell receptor beta chains below, sequenced in a study of T cell responses to AZD1222 COVID-19 vaccine. Clones were read by immunoSEQ multiplex PCR, and TCRdb kept only the in-frame ones, dropping some. The sample has roughly 150,000 clones, 75% to 90% seen once. Sequenced material: peripheral blood, taken after recovery from COVID-19. The receptor source for this set is an adult who had recovered from COVID-19.

The J gene is TRBJ1-2, the V gene TRBV11-2; no clear D. The V and J ends lost 2 bases and 6 bases respectively, with 10 bases between them. Germline CDR1 reads SGHAT; CDR2 reads FQNNGV. The CDR3 length is 13 residues. The CDR3 DNA is TGTGCCAGCAGCTTAAGTTTGGGAGATGGCTACACCTTC. Translated, it gives CASSLSLGDGYTF.

The CDR3 sequence is CASSDQTGAGQPQHF. The CDR3 DNA is TGTGCCAGCAGCGATCAGACAGGGGCTGGGCAGCCCCAGCATTTT. V and J are TRBV7-2 and TRBJ1-5, with TRBD1 identical over 8 bases. Trimming cost V 5 bases and J 7 bases; bases outside gene matches: 10. CDR3 length: 15 residues. Per the germline V gene, CDR1 is SGHTA and CDR2 is FQGNSA.

The chain combines TRBV7-9 with TRBJ1-1; 7 nucleotides line up with TRBD1. The V segment lost 5 bases and the J segment 4 bases; nucleotides outside the gene matches: 10. This CDR3 is built from 15 residues. Germline V lookup: CDR1 SEHNR, CDR2 FQNEAQ (reference sequence). This CDR3 is CASSIRQGSITEAFF. DNA of the CDR3: TGTGCCAGCAGCATACGACAGGGTTCCATCACTGAAGCTTTCTTT.

The V gene is TRBV5-5, the J gene TRBJ1-6; D not resolved. The germline V gene encodes CDR1 SGHKS and CDR2 YYEKEE (reference sequence). V was shortened by 4 bases and J by 8 bases, with 7 bases between the two germline ends. CDR3 length: 12 amino acids. This CDR3 is CASSAAYSPLHF. CDR3 sequence (DNA): TGTGCCAGCAGCGCCGCGTATTCACCCCTCCACTTT.

V and J are TRBV4-1 and TRBJ2-7; D gene unclear. V lost 0 bases and J lost 5, with 17 bases in between. From germline, CDR1 is MGHRA and CDR2 YSYEKL. The CDR3 is 16 amino acids. The DNA of the CDR3 is TGCGCCAGCAGCCAAGATCACAGCACCCTTGAAAACGAGCAGTACTTC. Translated, it gives CASSQDHSTLENEQYF.

The V gene is TRBV28, the J gene TRBJ1-3; D is possibly TRBD1 (5 bases). The ends were cut back, 4 bases at V and 1 base at J, with 23 bases in the middle. Germline V gene sequence: CDR1 MDHEN, CDR2 SYDVKM. This CDR3 has 19 amino acids. This CDR3 reads CASSSPGPSKSKSGNTIYF. Written as DNA, the CDR3 is TGTGCCAGCAGTTCACCGGGACCTTCTAAATCCAAATCTGGAAACACCATATATTTT.

The gene calls are TRBV3-1 (or the pseudogene TRBV3-2) and TRBJ1-1; D unresolved. Germline V lookup: CDR1 LGHDT, CDR2 YNNKEL (reference sequence). The CDR3 runs 13 residues. V lost 1 base and J 10 bases, leaving 13 bases between the germline ends. DNA of the CDR3: TGTGCCAGCAGCCAAGGTGGAGGGTTTTCAGCTTTCTTT. It is translated as CASSQGGGFSAFF.

This chain joins TRBV12-3 or TRBV12-4 and TRBJ2-1, with D possibly being TRBD2 (5 bases). V shed 6 bases and J shed 9 bases, with 12 bases lying between them. This CDR3 has 12 amino acids. The CDR3 DNA follows: TGTGCCAGCAGCCCGGAGGTAACTGAGCAGTTCTTC. It specifies CASSPEVTEQFF.

This chain links TRBV18 with TRBJ2-7, with TRBD2 matching 8 bases. V was pared by 3 bases and J by 0 bases, with 7 bases of the junction left unmatched. In germline, CDR1 is KGHSH, CDR2 LQKENI. The CDR3 contains 16 residues. The CDR3 sequence: CASSPLGGALSYEQYF. CDR3 bases: TGTGCCAGCTCACCTCTCGGGGGGGCTCTCTCCTACGAGCAGTACTTC.

The rearrangement joins TRBV19 to TRBJ2-5; 7 bases agree with TRBD1. The CDR3 sequence is 13 residues long. J gave up 2 bases and V 5 bases, and 2 bases lay outside the gene matches. Germline assignment: CDR1 LNHDA and CDR2 SQIVND (reference sequence). CDR3: CASSGTEQETQYF. CDR3 nucleotides: TGTGCCAGTAGTGGGACAGAACAAGAGACCCAGTACTTC. Based on the CDR3 plus reference TRBV19 and TRBJ2-5, the full variable domain is DGGITQSPKYLFRKEGQNVTLSCEQNLNHDAMYWYRQDPGQGLRLIYYSQIVNDFQKGDIAEGYSVSREKKESFPLTVTSAQKNPTAFYLCASSGTEQETQYFGPGTRLLVL.

CDR3 DNA sequence: TGCAGTGCTAGACCCAGCTACGAGCAGTACTTC. Protein product: CSARPSYEQYF. The rearrangement joins TRBV20-1 to TRBJ2-7, with no clear D. CDR1 is DFQATT and CDR2 is SNEGSKA in the germline V gene (reference sequence). The CDR3 is made up of 11 amino acids. The V end lost 2 bases, the J end lost 3 bases, and 5 bases lay between the germline ends.

The chain links TRBV6-5 to TRBJ2-2; no firm D call. The germline gives CDR1 MNHEY, CDR2 SVGAGI. This CDR3 spans 14 amino acids. Trimming took 4 bases from V and 0 from J, leaving 6 bases between them. This chain's CDR3 is CASSSRPNTGELFF. CDR3 coding DNA: TGTGCCAGCAGTTCCAGGCCGAACACCGGGGAGCTGTTTTTT.

The V and J genes are TRBV27 and TRBJ2-5, with a tentative D call TRBD2 (7 bases). Trimming pared 11 bases from V and 4 bases from J, leaving 14 bases between. Germline-derived CDR1 and CDR2 are MNHEY and SMNVEV (reference sequence). The CDR3 length is 12 residues. CDR3 amino acids: CAAGARSETQYF. The CDR3 DNA follows: TGTGCCGCGGGGGCAAGATCAGAGACCCAGTACTTC.

J is TRBJ2-1 and V is TRBV12-3 or TRBV12-4, with D maybe TRBD2 (5 bases). This CDR3 is built from 11 residues. With 6 bases removed from V and 8 bases from J, the gap between germline ends came to 8 bases. The CDR3 coding sequence is TGTGCCAGCAGCCACGGGGATGAGCAGTTCTTC. It translates to CASSHGDEQFF.

The chain recombines TRBV6-5 with TRBJ1-3, with D possibly matching TRBD1 (6 bases). The CDR3 length is 16 residues. V gave up 3 bases and J gave up 0 bases, with 12 bases separating them. Looked up from germline, CDR1 is MNHEY and CDR2 is SVGAGI. This chain's CDR3 is CASSYGTPYSGNTIYF. The CDR3 coding sequence is TGTGCCAGCAGTTATGGGACACCTTACTCTGGAAACACCATATATTTT.

The V call is TRBV6-2 or TRBV6-3, the J call TRBJ2-7; D ambiguous. Between the trimmed V and J ends, which lost 1 base and 0 bases, there was a span of 7 bases. Germline V gives CDR1 MNHEY, CDR2 SVGEGT. The CDR3 consists of 14 residues. The CDR3 loop reads CASSYLFNSYEQYF. For the CDR3, the DNA is TGTGCCAGCAGTTACTTGTTTAACTCCTACGAGCAGTACTTC.

Ten or more counts support this clone. The V and J genes are TRBV7-2 and TRBJ1-2; 8 bases are shared with TRBD1. The trim removed 5 bases at V and 8 bases at J, leaving 22 bases unmatched. In germline, CDR1 is SGHTA, CDR2 FQGNSA. The CDR3 extends over 18 amino acids. The CDR3 DNA sequence: TGTGCCAGCAGCCCCACAGGGAGGGCAGGGGGCCCTGACTTCGGCTACACCTTC. Amino acids: CASSPTGRAGGPDFGYTF.

The J gene is TRBJ2-5, the V gene TRBV7-9; TRBD2 might be the D (5 bases). Deletions cut 5 bases from V and 4 bases from J, with 14 bases between. This CDR3 is built from 14 residues. Germline values: CDR1 SEHNR, CDR2 FQNEAQ (reference sequence). CDR3 coding DNA: TGTGCCAGCAGCCGACTATCGTTTGGAGAGACCCAGTACTTC. It specifies CASSRLSFGETQYF.

V gene TRBV3-1 (or the pseudogene TRBV3-2) combines with J gene TRBJ1-1; D call uncertain. This CDR3 is built from 14 residues. Germline CDR1 is LGHDT and CDR2 is YNNKEL (reference sequence). Trimming took off 0 bases at V and 10 bases at J, with 15 bases between the two ends. CDR3 loop: CASSQDPRSSVAFF. The CDR3 nucleotides read TGTGCCAGCAGCCAAGATCCCAGGTCGTCAGTAGCTTTCTTT.

The gene calls are TRBV10-3 and TRBJ1-2; D gene unclear. The CDR3 totals 14 residues. The ends were cut back, 2 bases at V and 3 bases at J, with 10 bases in the middle. Germline CDR1 ENHRY, CDR2 SYGVKD. The CDR3 is CAISEGPEYYGYTF. In nucleotides, the CDR3 is TGTGCCATCAGTGAGGGTCCTGAGTACTATGGCTACACCTTC.

The chain has TRBV21-1 and TRBJ2-7; the table's D call of TRBD1 was not tested on the DNA. TRBV21-1 is deemed a pseudogene. This CDR3 spans 15 amino acids. CDR3 nucleotide sequence: TGTGCCAGCTGTATTTTGGGGGACAGGGTCCACGAGCAGTACTTC. It is translated as CASCILGDRVHEQYF.

This clone was detected once. CDR3 coding DNA: TGTGCCAGCAGCGTAGCGGGCCAGAACTATGGCTACACCTTC. It translates to CASSVAGQNYGYTF. This chain connects TRBV9 to TRBJ1-2; D remains ambiguous. V was clipped by 0 bases and J by 2 bases, with 8 bases between them. This CDR3 region has 14 residues. Per germline, CDR1 SGDLS and CDR2 YYNGEE.

The gene calls are TRBV28 and TRBJ1-1; D not resolved. The germline V gene has CDR1 MDHEN and CDR2 SYDVKM. The CDR3 covers 12 residues. V gave up 9 bases and J gave up 0 bases, with 8 bases separating them. In DNA form, the CDR3 reads TGTGCCAGTGAGGGTTTGAACACTGAAGCTTTCTTT. It specifies CASEGLNTEAFF. Looking up the rest from reference TRBV28 and TRBJ1-1 gives the full variable domain: DVKVTQSSRYLVKRTGEKVFLECVQDMDHENMFWYRQDPGLGLRLIYFSYDVKMKEKGDIPEGYSVSREKKERFSLILESASTNQTSMYLCASEGLNTEAFFGQGTRLTVV.

The chain's CDR3 is CASSQDSPGQPQHF. The CDR3 region has the DNA TGTGCCAGCAGCCAAGATAGCCCCGGCCAGCCCCAGCATTTT. The V gene is TRBV4-2, the J gene TRBJ1-5; no definite D call. The length of the CDR3 is 14 residues. The ends were cut back, 0 bases at V and 7 bases at J, with 10 bases in the middle. Per the germline V gene, CDR1 is LGHNA and CDR2 is YNFKEQ.

This clone was counted once. This chain links TRBV7-2 with TRBJ1-4; the match to TRBD1 covers 8 bases. Germline values: CDR1 SGHTA, CDR2 FQGNSA. The CDR3 contains 14 residues. Germline trimming cut 5 bases from V and 8 bases from J; bases unmatched to any gene: 7. In nucleotides, the CDR3 is TGTGCCAGCAGCCCCTCTCACAGGGGGGAAAAACTGTTTTTT. Amino acids: CASSPSHRGEKLFF.

A few counts support this clone. This chain connects TRBV7-2 to TRBJ2-2; D ambiguous. V lost 5 bases and J 9 bases, leaving 10 bases between the germline ends. Germline CDR1 SGHTA, CDR2 FQGNSA. This CDR3 is built from 12 residues. CDR3 in amino acids: CASSQLYRELFF. CDR3 sequence (DNA): TGTGCCAGCAGCCAACTTTACCGGGAGCTGTTTTTT.

This clone was found once. In DNA, the CDR3 is TGTGCCAGCACCTTGATTGGGGCGAGAAATCAGCCCCAGCATTTT. The encoded protein is CASTLIGARNQPQHF. The rearrangement uses TRBV6-6 and TRBJ1-5; the D gene is possibly TRBD1 (5 bases). The CDR3 length is 15 residues. Looked up from germline, CDR1 is MNHNY and CDR2 is SVGAGI (reference sequence). V was shortened by 7 bases and J by 4 bases, with 17 bases between the two germline ends.

The gene calls are TRBV5-1 and TRBJ2-3, with D tentatively TRBD1 or TRBD2 (5 bases each). Trimming left V 1 base short and J 4 bases short, with 13 bases between. CDR1 and CDR2 from the germline V gene are SGHRS and YFSETQ. The CDR3 totals 15 residues. In DNA, the CDR3 is TGCGCCAGCAGCTTGAACACGGGGACGCCAGATACGCAGTATTTT. It yields the protein CASSLNTGTPDTQYF.

V usage is TRBV7-9 and J usage is TRBJ2-3; a possible D gene is TRBD1 (5 bases). The length of the CDR3 is 17 residues. Germline lookup yields CDR1 SEHNR and CDR2 FQNEAQ (reference sequence). The ends were cut back, 1 base at V and 0 bases at J, with 14 bases in the middle. DNA for the CDR3: TGTGCCAGCAGCTTAGATATCAGGGTTGGGAGCACAGATACGCAGTATTTT. As protein: CASSLDIRVGSTDTQYF.

This chain joins TRBV5-5 and TRBJ2-5, with 9 nucleotides matching TRBD2. Trimming removed 5 bases from V and 3 bases from J; junction bases left unmatched: 8. This CDR3 comprises 15 residues. Germline V gene data show CDR1 as SGHKS and CDR2 as YYEKEE (reference sequence). CDR3: CASSLGASGEETQYF. CDR3 sequence (DNA): TGTGCCAGCAGTCTGGGGGCTAGCGGGGAAGAGACCCAGTACTTC. The variable domain in full, with the rest retrieved from reference TRBV5-5 and TRBJ2-5, is DAGVTQSPTHLIKTRGQQVTLRCSPISGHKSVSWYQQVLGQGPQFIFQYYEKEERGRGNFPDRFSARQFPNYSSELNVNALLLGDSALYLCASSLGASGEETQYFGPGTRLLVL.

V gene TRBV28 combines with J gene TRBJ1-2; tentatively, D is TRBD1 (5 bases). The V end lost 6 bases, the J end lost 5 bases, and 16 bases lay between the germline ends. The CDR3 spans 14 residues. Looked up from germline, CDR1 is MDHEN and CDR2 is SYDVKM. CDR3 sequence (DNA): TGTGCCAGCAGGAGGGACGCCGGGGGATATGGCTACACCTTC. Its translation: CASRRDAGGYGYTF.

The rearrangement joins TRBV19 to TRBJ2-3; D perhaps matches TRBD2 (6 bases). This CDR3 spans 16 amino acids. Germline V CDR1 and CDR2: LNHDA, SQIVND (reference sequence). The V end lost 10 bases, the J end lost 0 bases, and 20 bases lay between the germline ends. The CDR3 here is CATSGSGITSTDTQYF. CDR3 DNA: TGTGCCACCAGCGGTAGCGGTATCACTAGCACAGATACGCAGTATTTT.